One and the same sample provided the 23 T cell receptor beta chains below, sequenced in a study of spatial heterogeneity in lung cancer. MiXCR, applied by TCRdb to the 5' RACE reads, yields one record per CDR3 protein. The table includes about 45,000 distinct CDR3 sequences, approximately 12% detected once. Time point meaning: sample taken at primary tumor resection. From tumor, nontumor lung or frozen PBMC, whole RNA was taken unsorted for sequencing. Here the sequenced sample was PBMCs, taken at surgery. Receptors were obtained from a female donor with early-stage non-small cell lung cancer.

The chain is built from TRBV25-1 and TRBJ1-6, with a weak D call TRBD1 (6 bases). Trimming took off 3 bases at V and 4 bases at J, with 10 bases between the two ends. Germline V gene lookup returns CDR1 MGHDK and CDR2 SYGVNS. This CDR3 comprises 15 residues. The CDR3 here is CASSDEGGYNSPLHF. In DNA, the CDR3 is TGTGCCAGCAGTGATGAGGGGGGGTATAATTCACCCCTCCACTTT.

CDR3: CASSDEFF. CDR3 nucleotides: TGTGCCAGCAGTGATGAGTTCTTC. V usage is TRBV2 and J usage is TRBJ2-1; D gene unclear. The V end was cut by 3 bases, the J end by 14 bases, with 2 bases between. This CDR3 comprises 8 residues. Germline lookup yields CDR1 SNHLY and CDR2 FYNNEI.

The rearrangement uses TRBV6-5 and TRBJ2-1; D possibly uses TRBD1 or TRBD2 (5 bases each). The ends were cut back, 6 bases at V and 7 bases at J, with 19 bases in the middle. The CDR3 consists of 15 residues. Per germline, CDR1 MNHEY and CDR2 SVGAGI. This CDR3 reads CASRAGTGSGNEQFF. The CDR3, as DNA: TGTGCCAGCAGGGCCGGGACGGGATCTGGGAATGAGCAGTTCTTC.

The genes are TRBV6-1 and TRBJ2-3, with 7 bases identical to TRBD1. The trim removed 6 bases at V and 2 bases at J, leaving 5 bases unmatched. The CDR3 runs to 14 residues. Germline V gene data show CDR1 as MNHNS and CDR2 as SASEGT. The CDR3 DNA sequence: TGTGCCAGCAGCCGGGACAGCCTCACAGATACGCAGTATTTT. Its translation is CASSRDSLTDTQYF.

As DNA, the CDR3 is TGCGCCAGCAGCCTAAATAGGGTTCTGGGACAGTTGAACGAGCAGTACTTC. Protein: CASSLNRVLGQLNEQYF. The J gene is TRBJ2-7, the V gene TRBV4-3, with 7 bases that match TRBD1. The CDR3 totals 17 residues. V lost 4 bases to trimming and J lost 5 bases; unmatched junction nucleotides: 17. Germline CDR1 is LGHNA and CDR2 is YSLEER.

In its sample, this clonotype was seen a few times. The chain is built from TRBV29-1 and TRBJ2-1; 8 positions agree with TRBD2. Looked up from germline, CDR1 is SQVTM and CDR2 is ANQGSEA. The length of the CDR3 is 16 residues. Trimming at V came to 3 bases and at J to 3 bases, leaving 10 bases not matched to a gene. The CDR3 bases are TGCAGCGTTGACGTGGCGGGGGGCCCCGGCTACAATGAGCAGTTCTTC. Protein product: CSVDVAGGPGYNEQFF.

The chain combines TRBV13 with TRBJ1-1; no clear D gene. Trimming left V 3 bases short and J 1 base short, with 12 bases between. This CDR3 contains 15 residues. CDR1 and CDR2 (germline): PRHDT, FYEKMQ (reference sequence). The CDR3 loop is CASSFDFRRNTEAFF. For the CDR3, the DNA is TGTGCCAGCAGCTTTGATTTTCGGAGGAACACTGAAGCTTTCTTT. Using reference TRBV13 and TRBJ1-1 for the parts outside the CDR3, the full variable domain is AAGVIQSPRHLIKEKRETATLKCYPIPRHDTVYWYQQGPGQDPQFLISFYEKMQSDKGSIPDRFSAQQFSDYHSELNMSSLELGDSALYFCASSFDFRRNTEAFFGQGTRLTVV.

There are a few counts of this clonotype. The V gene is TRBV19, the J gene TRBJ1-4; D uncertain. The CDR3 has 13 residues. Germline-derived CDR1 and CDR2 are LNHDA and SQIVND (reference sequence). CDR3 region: CVSGPRHNEKLFF. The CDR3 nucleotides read TGTGTCTCCGGCCCACGGCATAATGAAAAACTGTTTTTT.

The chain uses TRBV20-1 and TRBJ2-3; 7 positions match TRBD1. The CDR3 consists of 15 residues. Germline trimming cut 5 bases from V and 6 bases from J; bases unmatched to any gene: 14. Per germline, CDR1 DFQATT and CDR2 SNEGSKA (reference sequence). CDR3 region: CSAPDRSFPQDTQYF. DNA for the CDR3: TGCAGTGCTCCGGACAGGTCCTTCCCTCAGGATACGCAGTATTTT.

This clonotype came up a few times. CDR3 DNA: TGTGCCAGCAGCTTAGGTGGGCTTACTAGAAGTAGAACAGATACGCAGTATTTT. This translates into CASSLGGLTRSRTDTQYF. The genes are TRBV11-2 and TRBJ2-3; D may be TRBD2 (5 bases). V lost 1 base to trimming and J lost 3 bases, with 20 bases between them. This CDR3 comprises 18 residues. CDR1 and CDR2 (germline): SGHAT, FQNNGV.

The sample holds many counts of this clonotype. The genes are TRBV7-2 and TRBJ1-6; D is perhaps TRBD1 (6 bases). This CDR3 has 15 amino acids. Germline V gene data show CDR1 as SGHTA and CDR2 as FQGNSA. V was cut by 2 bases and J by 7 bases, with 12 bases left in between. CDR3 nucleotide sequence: TGTGCCAGCAGCTTAAAGGGGGTCGGGAATTCACCCCTCCACTTT. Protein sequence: CASSLKGVGNSPLHF. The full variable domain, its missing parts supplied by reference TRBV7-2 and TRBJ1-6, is GAGVSQSPSNKVTEKGKDVELRCDPISGHTALYWYRQSLGQGLEFLIYFQGNSAPDKSGLPSDRFSAERTGGSVSTLTIQRTQQEDSAVYLCASSLKGVGNSPLHFGNGTRLTVT.

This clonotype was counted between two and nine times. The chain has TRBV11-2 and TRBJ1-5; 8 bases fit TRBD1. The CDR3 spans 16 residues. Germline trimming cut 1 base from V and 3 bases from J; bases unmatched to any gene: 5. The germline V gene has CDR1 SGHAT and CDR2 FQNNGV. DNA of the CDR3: TGTGCCAGCAGCTTAGGGGCAGGGGGCTCCAATCAGCCCCAGCATTTT. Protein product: CASSLGAGGSNQPQHF.

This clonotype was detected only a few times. The chain's CDR3 is CASTPQGVGTDTQYF. The CDR3, as DNA: TGTGCCAGCACCCCGCAGGGGGTGGGCACAGATACGCAGTATTTT. V is TRBV28 and J is TRBJ2-3, with 7 bases fitting TRBD1. The V segment lost 7 bases and the J segment 1 base; nucleotides outside the gene matches: 8. The CDR3 covers 15 residues. The germline gives CDR1 MDHEN, CDR2 SYDVKM.

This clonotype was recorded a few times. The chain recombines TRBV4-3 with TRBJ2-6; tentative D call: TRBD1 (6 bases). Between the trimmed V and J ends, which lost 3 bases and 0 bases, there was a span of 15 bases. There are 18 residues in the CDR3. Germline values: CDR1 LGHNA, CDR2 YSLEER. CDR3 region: CASSQDPGHISGANVLTF. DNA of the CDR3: TGCGCCAGCAGCCAGGACCCGGGACACATCTCTGGGGCCAACGTCCTGACTTTC.

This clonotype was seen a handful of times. CDR3 DNA sequence: TGCGCCAGCAGCTTGGCTGGGACTAGCACAGATACGCAGTATTTT. Translating it yields CASSLAGTSTDTQYF. The rearrangement links TRBV5-1 to TRBJ2-3, with D maybe TRBD2 (6 bases). The CDR3 is 15 residues long. CDR1 and CDR2 (germline): SGHRS, YFSETQ. V lost 0 bases to trimming and J lost 0 bases, with 8 bases between them.

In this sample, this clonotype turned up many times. The CDR3 loop is CASSLAGPTYNEQFF. Here the CDR3 DNA reads TGTGCCAGCAGCTTAGCGGGGCCTACCTACAATGAGCAGTTCTTC. The J gene is TRBJ2-1, the V gene TRBV7-2; maybe TRBD1 (5 bases). V shed 0 bases and J shed 2 bases, with 8 bases lying between them. This CDR3 has 15 amino acids. CDR1 SGHTA and CDR2 FQGNSA come from the germline V gene.

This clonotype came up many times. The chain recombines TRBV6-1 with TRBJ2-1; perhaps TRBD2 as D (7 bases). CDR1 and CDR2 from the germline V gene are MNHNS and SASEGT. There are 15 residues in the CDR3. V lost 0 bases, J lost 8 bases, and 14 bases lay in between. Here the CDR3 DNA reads TGTGCCAGCAGTGAAGCGCCGGGGGGCAGGCATGAGCAGTTCTTC. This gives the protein CASSEAPGGRHEQFF.

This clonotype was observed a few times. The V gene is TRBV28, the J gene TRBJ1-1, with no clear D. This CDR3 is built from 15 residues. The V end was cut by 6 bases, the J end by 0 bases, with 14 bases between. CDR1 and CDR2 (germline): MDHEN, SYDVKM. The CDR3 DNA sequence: TGTGCCAGCAGGGGGTCGGGCGCTATGAACACTGAAGCTTTCTTT. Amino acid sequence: CASRGSGAMNTEAFF.

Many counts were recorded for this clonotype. The CDR3 DNA reads as TGTGCCAGCAGCCAGGACAGGGGGAAACTCTATGGCTACACCTTC. It codes for CASSQDRGKLYGYTF. The chain uses TRBV5-5 and TRBJ1-2, with 10 bases matching TRBD1. V trimming: 4 bases; J trimming: 4 bases; junction bases outside the gene matches: 7. This CDR3 contains 15 residues. Germline-derived CDR1 and CDR2 are SGHKS and YYEKEE (reference sequence).

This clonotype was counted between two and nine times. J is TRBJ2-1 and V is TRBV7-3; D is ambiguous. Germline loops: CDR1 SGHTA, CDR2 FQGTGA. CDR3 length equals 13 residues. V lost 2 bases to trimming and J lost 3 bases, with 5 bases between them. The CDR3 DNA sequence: TGTGCCAGCAGCTTAGGATACTACAATGAGCAGTTCTTC. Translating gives CASSLGYYNEQFF.

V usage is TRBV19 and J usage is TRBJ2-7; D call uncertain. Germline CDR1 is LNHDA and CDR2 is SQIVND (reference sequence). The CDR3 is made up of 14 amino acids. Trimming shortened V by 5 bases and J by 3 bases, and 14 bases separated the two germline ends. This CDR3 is CASSSDGAFYEQYF. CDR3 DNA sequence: TGTGCCAGTAGTTCGGACGGTGCCTTCTACGAGCAGTACTTC.

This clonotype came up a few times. CDR3 sequence reads: CASSLGRDRLLGTNTEAFF. CDR3 in DNA: TGCGCCAGCAGCTTGGGCCGGGACAGGTTATTGGGCACGAACACTGAAGCTTTCTTT. The V gene is TRBV5-1, the J gene TRBJ1-1; 8 bases fit TRBD1. After removal of 0 bases from V and 1 base from J, the junction contained 14 bases not matched to a gene. The CDR3 is 19 amino acids. CDR1 and CDR2 (germline): SGHRS, YFSETQ. Full variable domain (remainder filled in from reference TRBV5-1 and TRBJ1-1): KAGVTQTPRYLIKTRGQQVTLSCSPISGHRSVSWYQQTPGQGLQFLFEYFSETQRNKGNFPGRFSGRQFSNSRSEMNVSTLELGDSALYLCASSLGRDRLLGTNTEAFFGQGTRLTVV.

In nucleotides, the CDR3 is TGTGCCAGCAGTGACAGGGACAGGGGTTGGACTGAAGCTTTCTTT. It is translated as CASSDRDRGWTEAFF. The chain uses TRBV6-1 and TRBJ1-1, with TRBD1 matching 10 bases. Trimming removed 3 bases from V and 5 bases from J; junction bases left unmatched: 6. Germline CDR1 reads MNHNS; CDR2 reads SASEGT. This CDR3 is 15 amino acids long.